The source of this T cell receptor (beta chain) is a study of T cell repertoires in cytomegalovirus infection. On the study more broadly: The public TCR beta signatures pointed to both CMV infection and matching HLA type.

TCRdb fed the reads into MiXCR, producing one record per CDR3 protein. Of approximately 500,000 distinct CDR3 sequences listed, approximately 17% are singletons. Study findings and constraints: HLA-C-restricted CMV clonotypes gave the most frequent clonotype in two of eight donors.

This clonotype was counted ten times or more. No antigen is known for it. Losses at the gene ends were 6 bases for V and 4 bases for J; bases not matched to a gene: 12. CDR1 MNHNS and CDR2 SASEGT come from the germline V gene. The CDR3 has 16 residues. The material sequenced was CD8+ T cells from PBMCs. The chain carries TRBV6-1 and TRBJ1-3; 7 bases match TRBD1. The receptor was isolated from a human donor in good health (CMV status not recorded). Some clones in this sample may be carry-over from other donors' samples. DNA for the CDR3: TGTGCCAGCAGCTTTACCGAGGGGGCGGAAGGAAACACCATATATTTT. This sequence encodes CASSFTEGAEGNTIYF.